One and the same sample provided the 12 T cell receptor beta chains below, sequenced in a study of CD8 T cells in Susac syndrome. Random hexamers were used to reverse transcribe about 0.45 to 1 ug of RNA. MiXCR, run by TCRdb on the immunoSEQ multiplex PCR reads, gives a single entry per CDR3 protein. The sample carries around 140,000 distinct CDR3 sequences, about 95% recorded once. The sample consisted of CD4+ T cells from PBMCs. These receptors came from a human donor with Susac syndrome.

V and J are TRBV5-1 and TRBJ2-1, with D possibly TRBD2 on 6 matching bases. Trimming took 6 bases from V and 2 from J, leaving 15 bases between them. The CDR3 has 15 residues. Per germline, CDR1 SGHRS and CDR2 YFSETQ. The CDR3 spells CASTRLDITYNEQFF. In nucleotides, the CDR3 is TGCGCCAGCACACGACTAGACATAACCTACAATGAGCAGTTCTTC.

The chain is built from TRBV2 and TRBJ1-3; D gene uncertain. V lost 3 bases and J 0 bases, leaving 9 bases between the germline ends. This CDR3 region has 15 residues. From germline, CDR1 is SNHLY and CDR2 FYNNEI. The CDR3 DNA reads TGTGCCAGCAGTGATTCGCAGAGCTCTGGAAACACCATATATTTT. As protein: CASSDSQSSGNTIYF.

This chain joins TRBV20-1 and TRBJ1-5; possibly TRBD1 for D (5 bases). The CDR3 has 13 residues. Germline values: CDR1 DFQATT, CDR2 SNEGSKA (reference sequence). V lost 1 base and J lost 2, with 6 bases in between. The CDR3 region has the DNA TGCAGTGCTAGAGTAGGGGGCAATCAGCCCCAGCATTTT. Protein product: CSARVGGNQPQHF.

The CDR3 loop reads CASSPPAPHDGYTF. Written as DNA, the CDR3 is TGCGCCAGCAGCCCTCCCGCCCCCCATGATGGCTACACCTTC. This chain connects TRBV23-1 to TRBJ1-2; D is unresolved. TRBV23-1 belongs to the ORF category, with a function that is uncertain. This CDR3 comprises 14 residues. Trimming cost V 6 bases and J 6 bases, with 17 bases left between them.

The chain combines TRBV4-2 with TRBJ2-7; 11 bases line up with TRBD2. Germline V gene lookup returns CDR1 LGHNA and CDR2 YNFKEQ. V was pared by 1 base and J by 6 bases, with 2 bases of the junction left unmatched. The CDR3 extends over 14 amino acids. In DNA form, the CDR3 reads TGTGCCAGCAGCCAAGTCACTAGCGGGAGCGAGCAGTACTTC. Protein: CASSQVTSGSEQYF.

The gene calls are TRBV20-1 and TRBJ2-2, with D perhaps matching TRBD1 (5 bases). Germline V gene lookup returns CDR1 DFQATT and CDR2 SNEGSKA (reference sequence). There are 13 residues in the CDR3. Trimming took 6 bases from V and 2 from J, leaving 10 bases between them. CDR3 sequence: CSARQYNTGELFF. CDR3 nucleotides: TGCAGTGCGAGACAGTATAACACCGGGGAGCTGTTTTTT.

J is TRBJ2-5 and V is TRBV11-2, with TRBD2 identical over 9 bases. The CDR3 has 16 residues. Looked up from germline, CDR1 is SGHAT and CDR2 is FQNNGV. The trim removed 1 base at V and 7 bases at J, leaving 10 bases unmatched. The CDR3 loop reads CASSLVAGGPLGTQYF. The DNA for the CDR3 is TGTGCCAGCAGCTTAGTGGCGGGAGGGCCCTTAGGGACCCAGTACTTC. Looking up the rest from reference TRBV11-2 and TRBJ2-5 gives the full variable domain: EAGVAQSPRYKIIEKRQSVAFWCNPISGHATLYWYQQILGQGPKLLIQFQNNGVVDDSQLPKDRFSAERLKGVDSTLKIQPAKLEDSAVYLCASSLVAGGPLGTQYFGPGTRLLVL.

The chain is built from TRBV7-9 and TRBJ2-5; D remains unclear. From germline, CDR1 is SEHNR and CDR2 FQNEAQ (reference sequence). V dropped 9 bases and J dropped 3 bases, with 14 bases sitting between them. This CDR3 contains 13 residues. The CDR3 loop reads CASRKTGEETQYF. CDR3 bases: TGTGCCAGTCGGAAGACGGGCGAAGAGACCCAGTACTTC.

This sequence joins TRBV5-6 and TRBJ2-5; 10 nucleotides align to TRBD2. The CDR3 is 15 amino acids. V lost 1 base, J lost 4 bases, and 4 bases stayed unmatched. The germline V gene has CDR1 SGHDT and CDR2 YYEEEE. CDR3 nucleotide sequence: TGTGCCAGCAGCTTGAGGCTAGCGGGAGTAGAGACCCAGTACTTC. Its protein is CASSLRLAGVETQYF.

This clonotype came up once. V gene TRBV5-1 combines with J gene TRBJ1-2; a weak D match, TRBD1 (6 bases). Trimming removed 4 bases at V and 5 bases at J, with 18 bases between. The CDR3 covers 15 residues. CDR1 SGHRS and CDR2 YFSETQ come from the germline V gene. DNA for the CDR3: TGCGCCAGCAGCACGCTCTCAGGGGTCCCGTATGGCTACACCTTC. This translates into CASSTLSGVPYGYTF.

This chain uses TRBV15 with TRBJ1-2; tentatively, D is TRBD1 (5 bases). CDR1 is LNHNV and CDR2 is YYDKDF in the germline V gene (reference sequence). Trimming removed 0 bases from V and 8 bases from J, with 10 bases in between. The CDR3 runs 13 residues. CDR3 in amino acids: CATSRDRDWGYTF. DNA of the CDR3: TGTGCCACCAGCAGAGACCGGGACTGGGGCTACACCTTC.

The chain combines TRBV20-1 with TRBJ1-1; maybe TRBD1 (5 bases). Germline V gene sequence: CDR1 DFQATT, CDR2 SNEGSKA (reference sequence). The V gene lost 4 bases and the J gene lost 2 bases, with 8 bases spanning the gap. The CDR3 has 12 amino acids. The CDR3 DNA reads as TGCAGTGCTAAGCAGGGCAACACTGAAGCTTTCTTT. This codes for CSAKQGNTEAFF.